This TCR beta chain was sequenced during a study of human T cells and chemical hapten exposure. Per germline, CDR1 SQVTM and CDR2 ANQGSEA. The CDR3 loop spans 14 amino acids. The J segment lost 6 bases and the V segment lost 0 bases, leaving 6 bases of the junction unmatched. This sample's time point: patch test 1, 2 weeks after DPC sensitization. Treatment reported: therapeutic diphenylcyclopropenone sensitization with weekly scalp DPC. Via MiXCR, TCRdb re-called the RACE reads, giving one row per CDR3 protein. The sample yields 75,000 to 90,000 distinct CDR3 sequences, approximately 10% seen once. The input for sequencing was whole blood, taken in connection with sensitization to the hapten diphenylcyclopropenone (DPC). J is TRBJ1-1 and V is TRBV29-1; 8 bases map to TRBD1. This receptor was taken from a woman between 45 and 65 years old with alopecia areata. Some clones in this sample may be carry-over from other donors' samples. The CDR3 region is CSVEDLQGGPEAFF. The CDR3, as DNA: TGCAGCGTTGAAGATCTACAGGGGGGTCCTGAAGCTTTCTTT.